One and the same sample provided the 26 T cell receptor beta chains below, sequenced in a study of Graves' ophthalmopathy and Graves' hyperthyroidism. Using RNA transcripts, the TCR beta CDR3 regions were amplified. In the first round, RT-PCR was carried out with HTBI primers, and a multiplex PCR formed the second round. In TCRdb, the multiplex PCR reads were re-called with MiXCR into one record per CDR3 protein. The sample consists of 500,000 to 700,000 distinct CDR3 sequences, over 20% of them appearing once. The sequenced material came from peripheral blood. Receptors originate from a woman aged 18-35 years with stable Graves' hyperthyroidism. Some clones in this sample may be carry-over from other donors' samples.

The gene calls are TRBV6-1 and TRBJ1-2; perhaps TRBD1 as D (6 bases). The CDR3 consists of 16 residues. Germline loops: CDR1 MNHNS, CDR2 SASEGT. Trimming left V 1 base short and J 5 bases short, with 17 bases between. As DNA, the CDR3 is TGTGCCAGCAGTGAAGGACCACAGGGTTCCGGGTATGGCTACACCTTC. Its protein product is CASSEGPQGSGYGYTF.

This clonotype came up many times. The chain combines TRBV6-5 with TRBJ2-2; unclear D gene. Germline-derived CDR1 and CDR2 are MNHEY and SVGAGI. The CDR3 totals 16 residues. Between the trimmed V and J ends, which lost 5 bases and 0 bases, there was a span of 13 bases. This CDR3 is CASSPLGTANTGELFF. The DNA of the CDR3 is TGTGCCAGCAGTCCCCTGGGTACAGCGAACACCGGGGAGCTGTTTTTT.

This clonotype was detected many times. The chain carries TRBV5-1 and TRBJ2-2; TRBD1 is a possible D gene (5 bases). Germline V gene sequence: CDR1 SGHRS, CDR2 YFSETQ. V was cut by 5 bases and J by 10 bases, with 6 bases left in between. The CDR3 has 10 amino acids. CDR3 protein: CASRGVELFF. As DNA, the CDR3 is TGCGCCAGCAGAGGGGTGGAGCTGTTTTTT.

At least ten counts were recorded for this clonotype. V gene TRBV28 combines with J gene TRBJ1-2, with D possibly being TRBD1 (6 bases). CDR1 is MDHEN and CDR2 is SYDVKM in the germline V gene. There are 17 residues in the CDR3. With 4 bases removed from V and 7 bases from J, the gap between germline ends came to 25 bases. CDR3 sequence (DNA): TGTGCCAGCAGTTCCCAATCCGAGGGACACCTCAGAGGTGGCTACACCTTC. The encoded protein is CASSSQSEGHLRGGYTF.

This clonotype was counted ten times or more. CDR3 nucleotide sequence: TGTGCCAGCAGCTTAATCGAGGCCGTCACCGTGAACACTGAAGCTTTCTTT. Protein sequence: CASSLIEAVTVNTEAFF. The chain recombines TRBV7-8 with TRBJ1-1; D not certain. The CDR3 runs 17 residues. Trimming removed 2 bases at V and 0 bases at J, with 16 bases between. CDR1 is SGHVS and CDR2 is FQNEAQ in the germline V gene.

This clonotype was observed at least ten times. This sequence joins TRBV6-5 and TRBJ2-7; D possibly corresponds to TRBD2 (5 bases). The CDR3 totals 14 residues. The V and J ends lost 2 bases and 4 bases respectively, with 12 bases between them. CDR1 and CDR2 from the germline V gene are MNHEY and SVGAGI. CDR3 loop: CASSYRPGSYEQYF. The CDR3, as DNA: TGTGCCAGCAGTTACCGCCCTGGGAGTTACGAGCAGTACTTC.

This clonotype was seen many times. V gene TRBV15 combines with J gene TRBJ1-3, with no clear D. V dropped 2 bases and J dropped 0 bases, with 8 bases sitting between them. The CDR3 has 15 residues. Germline loops: CDR1 LNHNV, CDR2 YYDKDF (reference sequence). In DNA form, the CDR3 reads TGTGCCACCAGCAGAAGGCCCCCCTCTGGAAACACCATATATTTT. Its protein is CATSRRPPSGNTIYF. The whole variable domain, remainder taken from reference TRBV15 and TRBJ1-3, is DAMVIQNPRYQVTQFGKPVTLSCSQTLNHNVMYWYQQKSSQAPKLLFHYYDKDFNNEADTPDNFQSRRPNTSFCFLDIRSPGLGDTAMYLCATSRRPPSGNTIYFGEGSWLTVV.

This clonotype came up many times. The chain is built from TRBV6-5 and TRBJ1-2, with a tentative D call TRBD1 (5 bases). The germline CDR1 and CDR2 sequences are MNHEY and SVGAGI. The CDR3 loop spans 14 amino acids. V gave up 3 bases and J gave up 7 bases, with 15 bases separating them. The CDR3 nucleotides are TGTGCCAGCAGTTATTTGGGGCCGGGGTTTGGCTACACCTTC. It yields the protein CASSYLGPGFGYTF.

The table lists this clonotype with many counts. This chain connects TRBV6-1 to TRBJ2-7; no clear D. The germline gives CDR1 MNHNS, CDR2 SASEGT. The V gene lost 6 bases and the J gene lost 2 bases, with 14 bases spanning the gap. This CDR3 region has 14 residues. This CDR3 is CASRPRHTAYEQYF. DNA of the CDR3: TGTGCCAGCAGACCTCGGCACACTGCCTACGAGCAGTACTTC.

The rearrangement links TRBV12-3 or TRBV12-4 to TRBJ2-5, with 8 bases that match TRBD2. Trimming at V came to 1 base and at J to 5 bases, leaving 9 bases not matched to a gene. The CDR3 sequence is 16 residues long. The CDR3 reads CASSLEAGASRETQYF. In DNA, the CDR3 is TGTGCCAGCAGTTTAGAAGCGGGGGCCTCCCGGGAGACCCAGTACTTC.

This clonotype was recorded at least ten times. The chain recombines TRBV12-5 with TRBJ2-7; 12 bases are a match to TRBD2. The CDR3 spans 15 residues. Trimming removed 6 bases from V and 5 bases from J; junction bases left unmatched: 8. The germline V gene encodes CDR1 LGHNT and CDR2 FRNRAP. The CDR3 reads CASGLLAGGLDEQYF. Written as DNA, the CDR3 is TGTGCTAGTGGGCTGCTAGCGGGGGGGCTAGACGAGCAGTACTTC.

This clonotype was seen repeatedly, ten times or more. The rearrangement joins TRBV20-1 to TRBJ2-5; TRBD2 matches 8 bases. Germline CDR1 is DFQATT and CDR2 is SNEGSKA (reference sequence). The ends lost 3 bases at V and 3 bases at J; junction bases unmatched: 6. The CDR3 is made up of 14 amino acids. The CDR3: CSASGRADEETQYF. CDR3 DNA: TGCAGTGCTAGCGGGAGGGCCGATGAAGAGACCCAGTACTTC.

The chain recombines TRBV20-1 with TRBJ1-1; 8 nucleotides align to TRBD1. The CDR3 totals 16 residues. Germline loops: CDR1 DFQATT, CDR2 SNEGSKA (reference sequence). V shed 0 bases and J 0 bases; nucleotides not matched to a gene: 6. CDR3 DNA sequence: TGCAGTGCTAGAGATCCGGGACAGGCCTTGAACACTGAAGCTTTCTTT. This translates into CSARDPGQALNTEAFF.

The chain couples TRBV6-2 or TRBV6-3 to TRBJ2-7; TRBD1 is a possible D gene (5 bases). The germline V gene has CDR1 MNHEY and CDR2 SVGEGT. Trimming stripped 0 bases from V and 2 bases from J, with 11 bases between. This CDR3 spans 15 amino acids. The CDR3 nucleotides are TGTGCCAGCAGTTACTCGGCAGGGCCTCCCTACGAGCAGTACTTC. It yields the protein CASSYSAGPPYEQYF.

The table lists this clonotype with many counts. The J gene is TRBJ2-2, the V gene TRBV6-5; D is ambiguous. The V end lost 2 bases, the J end lost 3 bases, and 4 bases lay between the germline ends. This CDR3 region has 13 residues. Per the germline V gene, CDR1 is MNHEY and CDR2 is SVGAGI. The CDR3 region has the DNA TGTGCCAGCAGTTACGGGGACACCGGGGAGCTGTTTTTT. Translating it yields CASSYGDTGELFF.

Of note for this clonotype: A much bigger clone sits one base away, suggesting this may be a read error. The chain combines TRBV6-1 with TRBJ2-5; tentatively, D is TRBD1 (6 bases). Germline CDR1 and CDR2: MNHNS and SASEGT. V shed 1 base and J shed 5 bases, with 14 bases lying between them. The CDR3 loop spans 15 amino acids. CDR3 in amino acids: CASSEERGSGETQYF. In DNA form, the CDR3 reads TGTGCCAGCAGTGAAGAGAGGGGGTCTGGGGAGACCCAGTACTTC.

This chain joins TRBV6-1 and TRBJ2-2; tentatively, D is TRBD2 (6 bases). Trimming left V 6 bases short and J 1 base short, with 15 bases between. The CDR3 is 16 residues long. Germline V gene sequence: CDR1 MNHNS, CDR2 SASEGT. The CDR3 DNA follows: TGTGCCAGCAGCCCGATGGGGAGGTTGAACACCGGGGAGCTGTTTTTT. Translation gives CASSPMGRLNTGELFF.

The J gene is TRBJ1-2, the V gene TRBV24-1, with TRBD1 as a possible D gene (5 bases). The CDR3 sequence is 12 residues long. CDR1 is KGHDR and CDR2 is SFDVKD in the germline V gene. The V gene lost 4 bases and the J gene lost 9 bases, with 11 bases spanning the gap. The CDR3 DNA follows: TGTGCCACCAGTGAGCAGGGAAGACGCTACACCTTC. It encodes CATSEQGRRYTF.

This clonotype has just a few counts. This chain links TRBV6-1 with TRBJ2-7, with D possibly matching TRBD2 (6 bases). V dropped 7 bases and J dropped 0 bases, with 16 bases sitting between them. This CDR3 contains 15 residues. CDR1 and CDR2 (germline): MNHNS, SASEGT. CDR3 in DNA: TGTGCCAGCAAGGTCGAGCGGGTGAGCTCCTACGAGCAGTACTTC. It codes for CASKVERVSSYEQYF.

The sample holds many counts of this clonotype. The CDR3 region has the DNA TGCGCCAGCAGCTTGGCGCGGGCTCTGAGCACTGAAGCTTTCTTT. Protein product: CASSLARALSTEAFF. The J gene is TRBJ1-1, the V gene TRBV5-1; D is undetermined. CDR3 length equals 15 residues. Germline V gene lookup returns CDR1 SGHRS and CDR2 YFSETQ. V lost 0 bases and J lost 4, with 13 bases in between.

J is TRBJ1-2 and V is TRBV11-2; the D gene is possibly TRBD1 (6 bases). Trimming stripped 1 base from V and 4 bases from J, with 13 bases between. This CDR3 is 15 amino acids long. Germline V gene data show CDR1 as SGHAT and CDR2 as FQNNGV. The CDR3 protein is CASSLVAGESYGYTF. The CDR3 nucleotides read TGTGCCAGCAGCTTAGTGGCAGGGGAGAGCTATGGCTACACCTTC.

The table lists this clonotype with many counts. V is TRBV2 and J is TRBJ2-5, with a possible D match to TRBD2 (7 bases). The V gene's germline CDR1 is SNHLY and CDR2 FYNNEI. The CDR3 is 14 amino acids. Trimming stripped 4 bases from V and 4 bases from J, with 13 bases between. In DNA form, the CDR3 reads TGTGCCAGCAGTGTAAGGGGGGGCGGAGAGACCCAGTACTTC. As protein: CASSVRGGGETQYF.

This clonotype was observed many times. V gene TRBV14 combines with J gene TRBJ1-2, with D possibly matching TRBD1 (6 bases). Germline values: CDR1 SGHDN, CDR2 FVKESK. V was clipped by 0 bases and J by 5 bases, with 13 bases between them. This CDR3 contains 15 residues. The CDR3 nucleotides are TGTGCCAGCAGCCAAGAAACAGGGACGCGGTATGGCTACACCTTC. Its protein is CASSQETGTRYGYTF.

In this sample, this clonotype turned up a few times. The rearrangement links TRBV20-1 to TRBJ1-5; 7 nucleotides match TRBD1. The V gene's germline CDR1 is DFQATT and CDR2 SNEGSKA (reference sequence). V shed 6 bases and J 1 base; nucleotides not matched to a gene: 9. This CDR3 region has 15 residues. The CDR3 coding sequence is TGCAGTGCATCCGGACAGGCTGGGAGCAATCAGCCCCAGCATTTT. Amino acid sequence: CSASGQAGSNQPQHF.

This clonotype was counted a few times. V usage is TRBV29-1 and J usage is TRBJ2-5; TRBD2 matches at 10 bases. This CDR3 is 15 amino acids long. Germline trimming cut 0 bases from V and 5 bases from J; bases unmatched to any gene: 6. Germline V CDR1 and CDR2: SQVTM, ANQGSEA. The CDR3 DNA reads as TGCAGCGTTGAAGACGGTCCTAGCGGGAGTGAGACCCAGTACTTC. It specifies CSVEDGPSGSETQYF.

This clonotype was counted at least ten times. The J gene is TRBJ2-6, the V gene TRBV28; weak D call: TRBD1 (6 bases). Germline V gene data show CDR1 as MDHEN and CDR2 as SYDVKM. The CDR3 sequence is 17 residues long. V was clipped by 4 bases and J by 0 bases, with 13 bases between them. The CDR3 region has the DNA TGTGCCAGCAGTTCAACAGGGTATCACTCTGGGGCCAACGTCCTGACTTTC. Residues: CASSSTGYHSGANVLTF.